One sample yielded the 25 T cell receptor beta chains listed below, sequenced in a study of untreated major depressive disorder. The method was immunoSEQ multiplex PCR; TCRdb's version includes in-frame clones alone and lacks a portion of them. The table lists about 21,000 clones, approximately 95% of them singletons. Sequencing was performed on CD4+ T cells from PBMCs. These receptors all stem from a man between 25 and 39 years old in good health.

In its sample, this clone was seen a few times. CDR3: CASSVGAEETQYF. For the CDR3, the DNA is TGTGCCAGCAGCGTAGGGGCAGAAGAGACCCAGTACTTC. V and J are TRBV9 and TRBJ2-5; D not resolved. Per germline, CDR1 SGDLS and CDR2 YYNGEE. Trimming took 0 bases from V and 3 from J, leaving 6 bases between them. The CDR3 spans 13 residues.

The V call is TRBV5-1, the J call TRBJ1-4, with D possibly matching TRBD1 (5 bases). The germline V gene has CDR1 SGHRS and CDR2 YFSETQ. Trimming cost V 3 bases and J 6 bases, with 15 bases left between them. CDR3 length equals 15 residues. CDR3 region: CASSSGGVFDEKLFF. CDR3 DNA sequence: TGCGCCAGCAGCTCAGGAGGGGTGTTTGATGAAAAACTGTTTTTT.

Only a few counts were recorded for this clone. The J gene is TRBJ1-1, the V gene TRBV18; maybe TRBD1 (6 bases). The germline CDR1 and CDR2 sequences are KGHSH and LQKENI. Trimming cost V 3 bases and J 2 bases, with 16 bases left between them. The CDR3 consists of 16 residues. The CDR3 spells CASSPPGGGANTEAFF. DNA for the CDR3: TGTGCCAGCTCACCGCCCGGTGGGGGGGCCAACACTGAAGCTTTCTTT. The full variable domain, in which reference TRBV18 and TRBJ1-1 provide the parts outside the CDR3, is NAGVMQNPRHLVRRRGQEARLRCSPMKGHSHVYWYRQLPEEGLKFMVYLQKENIIDESGMPKERFSAEFPKEGPSILRIQQVVRGDSAAYFCASSPPGGGANTEAFFGQGTRLTVV.

V is TRBV4-3 and J is TRBJ2-2; D is tentatively TRBD1 or TRBD2 (6 bases each). The germline V and J ends were trimmed by 0 bases and 5 bases, with 13 bases remaining between them. Germline-derived CDR1 and CDR2 are LGHNA and YSLEER. The CDR3 is made up of 16 amino acids. CDR3 protein: CASSQDQGRGTGELFF. The CDR3 nucleotides read TGCGCCAGCAGCCAAGACCAGGGGCGGGGTACCGGGGAGCTGTTTTTT.

V and J are TRBV5-1 and TRBJ2-2, with 11 bases aligning to TRBD2. CDR3 length equals 17 residues. With 4 bases clipped from V and 4 bases from J, the junction kept 9 bases outside the gene matches. Germline V gives CDR1 SGHRS, CDR2 YFSETQ. The CDR3 nucleotides are TGCGCCAGCAGCCCCGCCGGGACTAGCGGACTCACCGGGGAGCTGTTTTTT. It codes for CASSPAGTSGLTGELFF.

V gene TRBV5-1 combines with J gene TRBJ2-7, with D possibly being TRBD1 (5 bases). Germline V gene sequence: CDR1 SGHRS, CDR2 YFSETQ. Trimming cost V 0 bases and J 5 bases, with 12 bases left between them. The CDR3 runs to 14 residues. Here the CDR3 reads CASSLGTGGHEQYF. The CDR3 DNA reads as TGCGCCAGCAGCTTGGGTACAGGCGGCCACGAGCAGTACTTC.

This sequence joins TRBV6-5 and TRBJ1-1; D is undetermined. Germline loops: CDR1 MNHEY, CDR2 SVGAGI. The CDR3 spans 11 residues. V was trimmed by 4 bases and J by 10 bases, leaving 10 bases between them. DNA of the CDR3: TGTGCCAGCAGTTCCTTTGATAGAGCTTTCTTT. This translates into CASSSFDRAFF.

This clone was detected once. The chain joins TRBV18 to TRBJ1-1; D ambiguous. The V end was cut by 3 bases, the J end by 1 base, with 9 bases between. From germline, CDR1 is KGHSH and CDR2 LQKENI. CDR3 length equals 14 residues. CDR3 nucleotide sequence: TGTGCCAGCTCACCCGGACGGTCGAACACTGAAGCTTTCTTT. The encoded protein is CASSPGRSNTEAFF.

The chain recombines TRBV18 with TRBJ1-1, with D possibly being TRBD1 (5 bases). With 6 bases removed from V and 6 bases from J, the gap between germline ends came to 11 bases. The CDR3 is 12 residues long. Germline CDR1 KGHSH, CDR2 LQKENI. CDR3 nucleotides: TGTGCCAGCTCGACCGGGACGGCTGAAGCTTTCTTT. It yields the protein CASSTGTAEAFF.

V usage is TRBV30 and J usage is TRBJ2-1; 7 bases line up with TRBD2. Germline-derived CDR1 and CDR2 are GTSNPN and SVGIG (reference sequence). V gave up 8 bases and J gave up 4 bases; unmatched junction bases: 11. There are 14 residues in the CDR3. In DNA form, the CDR3 reads TGTGCCGGGGGTCGAGGAGCGGGATACAATGAGCAGTTCTTC. It codes for CAGGRGAGYNEQFF. The whole variable domain, filled in from reference TRBV30 and TRBJ2-1, reads SQTIHQWPATLVQPVGSPLSLECTVEGTSNPNLYWYRQAAGRGLQLLFYSVGIGQISSEVPQNLSASRPQDRQFILSSKKLLLSDSGFYLCAGGRGAGYNEQFFGPGTRLTVL.

This clone was seen just once. The rearrangement joins TRBV19 to TRBJ1-2; D not resolved. The V gene lost 3 bases and the J gene lost 7 bases, with 18 bases spanning the gap. CDR1 and CDR2 from the germline V gene are LNHDA and SQIVND (reference sequence). The CDR3 is 15 amino acids. CDR3 in amino acids: CASSMAGLTLGGYTF. The CDR3 DNA is TGTGCCAGTAGTATGGCGGGTCTAACCCTGGGTGGCTACACCTTC.

The chain recombines TRBV19 with TRBJ1-2, with D maybe TRBD1 (5 bases). V shed 11 bases and J shed 2 bases, with 12 bases lying between them. This CDR3 comprises 12 residues. Germline V gene lookup returns CDR1 LNHDA and CDR2 SQIVND (reference sequence). In DNA, the CDR3 is TGTGCCGGATCTTACAGGAACTATGGCTACACCTTC. Its translation is CAGSYRNYGYTF.

The chain couples TRBV9 to TRBJ2-5; 14 nucleotides match TRBD2. This CDR3 comprises 17 residues. The germline V gene encodes CDR1 SGDLS and CDR2 YYNGEE. V lost 2 bases to trimming and J lost 3 bases; unmatched junction nucleotides: 6. The CDR3: CASSVSLGLAGEETQYF. In nucleotides, the CDR3 is TGTGCCAGCAGCGTCAGCCTGGGACTAGCGGGAGAAGAGACCCAGTACTTC.

This rearrangement joins TRBV11-1 to TRBJ2-7; D possibly matches TRBD1 or TRBD2 (6 bases each). The V and J ends lost 7 bases and 3 bases respectively, with 10 bases between them. Germline V gene lookup returns CDR1 SGHAT and CDR2 FQDESV (reference sequence). The CDR3 covers 12 residues. The DNA of the CDR3 is TGTGCCAGCAAAAGGGGGGTCTACGAGCAGTACTTC. It yields the protein CASKRGVYEQYF.

This chain links TRBV4-2 with TRBJ2-5; D might be TRBD1 (5 bases). Germline V gives CDR1 LGHNA, CDR2 YNFKEQ. V was clipped by 0 bases and J by 5 bases, with 13 bases between them. The CDR3 is made up of 15 amino acids. Here the CDR3 DNA reads TGTGCCAGCAGCCAAGATCGCGACAGAATGGAGACCCAGTACTTC. This gives the protein CASSQDRDRMETQYF.

This chain connects TRBV19 to TRBJ1-2, with unresolved D. V was shortened by 5 bases and J by 7 bases, with 11 bases between the two germline ends. The CDR3 length is 12 residues. Germline V gene data show CDR1 as LNHDA and CDR2 as SQIVND (reference sequence). The CDR3 region is CASSPKEGGYTF. Here the CDR3 DNA reads TGTGCCAGTAGTCCCAAAGAAGGTGGCTACACCTTC.

CDR3 amino acids: CASSPLRIRLAGGLYEQYF. The CDR3 DNA reads TGCGCCAGCAGCCCTTTGAGAATCCGACTAGCGGGAGGACTCTACGAGCAGTACTTC. This sequence joins TRBV5-1 and TRBJ2-7, with TRBD2 matching 13 bases. Germline CDR1 is SGHRS and CDR2 is YFSETQ. After removal of 4 bases from V and 3 bases from J, the junction contained 16 bases not matched to a gene. The CDR3 consists of 19 residues.

A note on this clone: The sample carries other DNA sequences with the same CDR3. The rearrangement links TRBV5-1 to TRBJ2-7; a possible D gene is TRBD2 (5 bases). Germline values: CDR1 SGHRS, CDR2 YFSETQ. The CDR3 loop spans 13 amino acids. V lost 2 bases and J 3 bases, leaving 9 bases between the germline ends. The CDR3 region is CASSLVASYEQYF. The CDR3 DNA sequence: TGCGCCAGCAGCTTAGTAGCGAGCTACGAGCAGTACTTC.

The V and J genes are TRBV4-1 and TRBJ2-7; 8 positions match TRBD2. The germline CDR1 and CDR2 sequences are MGHRA and YSYEKL. This CDR3 region has 17 residues. Trimming at V came to 1 base and at J to 1 base, leaving 9 bases not matched to a gene. This chain's CDR3 is CASSQGPLAGLSYEQYF. For the CDR3, the DNA is TGCGCCAGCAGCCAAGGGCCCCTAGCGGGTTTATCCTACGAGCAGTACTTC.

This chain uses TRBV5-1 with TRBJ1-4; maybe TRBD1 (5 bases). Looked up from germline, CDR1 is SGHRS and CDR2 is YFSETQ. The CDR3 runs 15 residues. Trimming stripped 0 bases from V and 5 bases from J, with 11 bases between. In nucleotides, the CDR3 is TGCGCCAGCAGCTTGGGCGGGGGAGTGAATGAAAAACTGTTTTTT. Translated: CASSLGGGVNEKLFF.

The rearrangement links TRBV27 to TRBJ1-4, with D unclear. Germline V gene lookup returns CDR1 MNHEY and CDR2 SMNVEV (reference sequence). This CDR3 region has 13 residues. Trimming took 4 bases from V and 7 from J, leaving 10 bases between them. The DNA for the CDR3 is TGTGCCAGCAGTTCGGGTTGGAGTGAAAAACTGTTTTTT. Its protein product is CASSSGWSEKLFF.

The chain recombines TRBV5-8 with TRBJ2-3; TRBD1 is a possible D gene (6 bases). The V end lost 2 bases, the J end lost 2 bases, and 15 bases lay between the germline ends. This CDR3 comprises 16 residues. Looked up from germline, CDR1 is SGHTS and CDR2 is YDEGEE. The CDR3 DNA reads TGTGCCAGCAGCTTTAAGGGGGATCCCATCACAGATACGCAGTATTTT. Translating it yields CASSFKGDPITDTQYF.

The chain carries TRBV11-2 and TRBJ1-2; 8 positions agree with TRBD1. The CDR3 loop spans 14 amino acids. Germline CDR1 SGHAT, CDR2 FQNNGV. The J segment lost 4 bases and the V segment lost 4 bases, leaving 5 bases of the junction unmatched. CDR3 bases: TGTGCCAGCAGCTGGACAGGGCCGGGCTATGGCTACACCTTC. It codes for CASSWTGPGYGYTF.

This chain joins TRBV4-3 and TRBJ2-7; D not certain. This CDR3 spans 15 amino acids. Trimming took 4 bases from V and 3 from J, leaving 16 bases between them. CDR1 LGHNA and CDR2 YSLEER come from the germline V gene. The CDR3 DNA reads TGCGCCAGCAGCCCCTATCCTACTGCGGACTACGAGCAGTACTTC. This sequence encodes CASSPYPTADYEQYF.

This chain links TRBV2 with TRBJ2-1, with no clear D. Germline V gene sequence: CDR1 SNHLY, CDR2 FYNNEI. Trimming removed 6 bases from V and 8 bases from J, with 11 bases in between. The CDR3 totals 12 residues. The CDR3 nucleotides read TGTGCCAGCAGGCCCCGTGGGGATGAGCAGTTCTTC. Its translation is CASRPRGDEQFF.